These 11 T cell receptor beta chains share one sample of origin, sequenced in a study of T cells in Graves' hyperthyroidism and ophthalmopathy. RNA transcripts were the template for amplifying TCR beta CDR3 regions. Primed by the HTBI set, a first-round RT-PCR was run on the TCR CDR3. TCRdb re-derived calls from the multiplex PCR reads in MiXCR, one entry per CDR3 protein. The data contain 550,000 to 600,000 distinct CDR3 sequences, more than 45% of them seen just once; the ten biggest clones take up 15% to 20%. The sample was peripheral blood or thyroid tissue (not recorded which). Receptor source: an adult woman with Graves' disease, either hyperthyroidism or ophthalmopathy (not recorded which).

V is TRBV5-6 and J is TRBJ2-7; D remains ambiguous. The germline V gene encodes CDR1 SGHDT and CDR2 YYEEEE. The length of the CDR3 is 13 residues. With 0 bases removed from V and 5 bases from J, the gap between germline ends came to 9 bases. The CDR3: CASSLGSRDEQYF. The CDR3 DNA reads as TGTGCCAGCAGCTTGGGTAGCCGGGACGAGCAGTACTTC.

As to this clonotype: A read error is likely, as this CDR3 ends without the conserved phenylalanine or tryptophan. The limits of the CDR3 on the DNA are not certain, so only TCRdb's listed CDR3 is given. This rearrangement joins TRBV6-6 to TRBJ1-1. CDR1 is MNHNY, CDR2 SVGAGI, per germline (reference sequence). The CDR3 region is 13 residues in length, termini included. Here the CDR3 reads CASRRGLASSGRI.

The chain uses TRBV24-1 and TRBJ1-2; no reliable D call. CDR1 and CDR2 from the germline V gene are KGHDR and SFDVKD. This CDR3 region has 15 residues. Trimming removed 1 base from V and 5 bases from J, with 13 bases in between. The CDR3 DNA follows: TGTGCCACCAGTGATTTACCGGGGTTCGGGTATGGCTACACCTTC. Translation gives CATSDLPGFGYGYTF.

This clonotype showed up many times. The chain has TRBV6-1 and TRBJ1-2; D is uncertain. The CDR3 extends over 15 amino acids. V was pared by 3 bases and J by 0 bases, with 11 bases between. CDR1 and CDR2 (germline): MNHNS, SASEGT. The CDR3 loop is CASSERRESNYGYTF. Here the CDR3 DNA reads TGTGCCAGCAGTGAGAGGCGCGAGTCTAACTATGGCTACACCTTC.

The chain couples TRBV7-8 to TRBJ1-1, with D possibly matching TRBD1 (5 bases). CDR3 length: 14 amino acids. The V gene lost 3 bases and the J gene lost 11 bases, with 19 bases spanning the gap. Germline CDR1 SGHVS, CDR2 FQNEAQ. CDR3 loop: CASSFKRGTREAFF. DNA for the CDR3: TGTGCCAGCAGCTTTAAACGGGGGACTCGGGAGGCTTTCTTT. Together with reference TRBV7-8 and TRBJ1-1, the CDR3 gives the full variable domain: GAGVSQSPRYKVAKRGQDVALRCDPISGHVSLFWYQQALGQGPEFLTYFQNEAQLDKSGLPSDRFFAERPEGSVSTLKIQRTQQEDSAVYLCASSFKRGTREAFFGQGTRLTVV.

This clonotype appeared many times. The chain uses TRBV7-3 and TRBJ2-5; 8 bases agree with TRBD1. Germline CDR1 SGHTA, CDR2 FQGTGA. CDR3 length: 18 residues. Trimming at V came to 1 base and at J to 2 bases, leaving 12 bases not matched to a gene. The DNA for the CDR3 is TGTGCCAGCAGCTTAATTGTATACTGGGACAGGCTACAAGAGACCCAGTACTTC. Residues: CASSLIVYWDRLQETQYF.

The chain carries TRBV5-6 and TRBJ1-2, with D possibly TRBD1 on 5 matching bases. With 4 bases removed from V and 4 bases from J, the gap between germline ends came to 14 bases. Germline V gene sequence: CDR1 SGHDT, CDR2 YYEEEE. The CDR3 has 14 amino acids. The chain's CDR3 is CASSVGSTAYGYTF. In nucleotides, the CDR3 is TGTGCCAGCAGCGTCGGCTCGACAGCCTATGGCTACACCTTC. Drawing the rest from reference TRBV5-6 and TRBJ1-2, the complete variable domain is DAGVTQSPTHLIKTRGQQVTLRCSPKSGHDTVSWYQQALGQGPQFIFQYYEEEERQRGNFPDRFSGHQFPNYSSELNVNALLLGDSALYLCASSVGSTAYGYTFGSGTRLTVV.

There are many counts of this clonotype. This chain connects TRBV20-1 to TRBJ1-5; unclear D gene. This CDR3 has 14 residues. Trimming cost V 0 bases and J 5 bases, with 11 bases left between them. Germline CDR1 reads DFQATT; CDR2 reads SNEGSKA (reference sequence). The CDR3 spells CSARDQIWDQPQHF. Written as DNA, the CDR3 is TGCAGTGCTAGAGATCAGATCTGGGATCAGCCCCAGCATTTT.

The chain recombines TRBV7-9 with TRBJ2-5, with TRBD1 matching over 7 bases. The CDR3 is 13 amino acids. Looked up from germline, CDR1 is SEHNR and CDR2 is FQNEAQ (reference sequence). The J segment lost 5 bases and the V segment lost 3 bases, leaving 3 bases of the junction unmatched. The CDR3 nucleotides read TGTGCCAGCAGCTTCTCGGACAGGGAGACCCAGTACTTC. Protein product: CASSFSDRETQYF.

The chain joins TRBV7-2 to TRBJ2-6, with D hard to call. Per germline, CDR1 SGHTA and CDR2 FQGNSA. Deletions cut 0 bases from V and 1 base from J, with 10 bases between. This CDR3 is 17 amino acids long. CDR3 region: CASSLASQLSGANVLTF. CDR3 sequence (DNA): TGTGCCAGCAGCTTAGCTAGCCAGCTTTCTGGGGCCAACGTCCTGACTTTC.

The chain employs TRBV6-2 or TRBV6-3 and TRBJ2-1, with TRBD2 matching 11 bases. The CDR3 consists of 16 residues. The ends lost 7 bases at V and 1 base at J; junction bases unmatched: 6. Germline-derived CDR1 and CDR2 are MNHEY and SVGEGT. CDR3: CASNPLAGGSYNEQFF. CDR3 sequence (DNA): TGTGCCAGCAACCCTCTAGCGGGAGGATCCTACAATGAGCAGTTCTTC.